The source of this T cell receptor beta chain is a study of cytomegalovirus exposure and HLA in healthy donors. The germline gives CDR1 MNHNY, CDR2 SVGAGI (reference sequence). This CDR3 region has 14 residues. Trimming removed 2 bases at V and 4 bases at J, with 9 bases between. Primers for the PCR totalled 60 Vbeta and 13 Jbeta. The assay was immunoSEQ multiplex PCR, and TCRdb's table has in-frame clones only and misses some. In the table there are some 180,000 clones, around 85% of which are singletons. Though probably carrying unrecorded immune exposures, donors were nominally healthy at sampling.

Sample: PBMCs. The rearrangement links TRBV6-6 to TRBJ2-1, with a tentative D call TRBD2 (6 bases). The receptor was isolated from a woman aged 50 to 60 in good health and CMV-seronegative. The chain's CDR3 is CASSYGGIYNEQFF. The CDR3 DNA reads TGTGCCAGCAGTTACGGGGGGATTTACAATGAGCAGTTCTTC.